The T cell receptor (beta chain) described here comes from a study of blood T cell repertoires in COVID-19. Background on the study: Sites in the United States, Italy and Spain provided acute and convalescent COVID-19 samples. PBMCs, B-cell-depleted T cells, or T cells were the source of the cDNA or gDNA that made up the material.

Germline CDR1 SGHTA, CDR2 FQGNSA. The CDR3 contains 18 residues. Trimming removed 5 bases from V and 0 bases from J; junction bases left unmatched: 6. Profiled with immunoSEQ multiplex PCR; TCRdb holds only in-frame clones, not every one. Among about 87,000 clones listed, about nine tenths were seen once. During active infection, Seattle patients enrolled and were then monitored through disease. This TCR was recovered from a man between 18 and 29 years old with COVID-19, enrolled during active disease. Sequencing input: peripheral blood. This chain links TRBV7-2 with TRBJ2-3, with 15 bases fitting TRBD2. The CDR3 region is CASSPWTSGRASTDTQYF. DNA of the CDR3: TGTGCCAGCAGCCCGTGGACTAGCGGGAGGGCAAGCACAGATACGCAGTATTTT.